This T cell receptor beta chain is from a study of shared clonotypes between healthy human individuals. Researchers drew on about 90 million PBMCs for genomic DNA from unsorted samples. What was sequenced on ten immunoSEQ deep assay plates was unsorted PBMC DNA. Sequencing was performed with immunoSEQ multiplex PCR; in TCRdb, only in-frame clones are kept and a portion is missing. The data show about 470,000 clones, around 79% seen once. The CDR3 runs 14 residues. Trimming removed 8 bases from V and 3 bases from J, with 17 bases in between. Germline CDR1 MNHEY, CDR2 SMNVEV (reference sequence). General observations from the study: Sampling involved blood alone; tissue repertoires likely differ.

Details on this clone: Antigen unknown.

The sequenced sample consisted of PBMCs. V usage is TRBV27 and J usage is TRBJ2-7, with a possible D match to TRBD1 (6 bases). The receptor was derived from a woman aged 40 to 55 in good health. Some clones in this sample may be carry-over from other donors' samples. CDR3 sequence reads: CASHKRDTDYEQYF. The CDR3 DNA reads TGTGCCAGCCACAAAAGGGACACCGACTACGAGCAGTACTTC.